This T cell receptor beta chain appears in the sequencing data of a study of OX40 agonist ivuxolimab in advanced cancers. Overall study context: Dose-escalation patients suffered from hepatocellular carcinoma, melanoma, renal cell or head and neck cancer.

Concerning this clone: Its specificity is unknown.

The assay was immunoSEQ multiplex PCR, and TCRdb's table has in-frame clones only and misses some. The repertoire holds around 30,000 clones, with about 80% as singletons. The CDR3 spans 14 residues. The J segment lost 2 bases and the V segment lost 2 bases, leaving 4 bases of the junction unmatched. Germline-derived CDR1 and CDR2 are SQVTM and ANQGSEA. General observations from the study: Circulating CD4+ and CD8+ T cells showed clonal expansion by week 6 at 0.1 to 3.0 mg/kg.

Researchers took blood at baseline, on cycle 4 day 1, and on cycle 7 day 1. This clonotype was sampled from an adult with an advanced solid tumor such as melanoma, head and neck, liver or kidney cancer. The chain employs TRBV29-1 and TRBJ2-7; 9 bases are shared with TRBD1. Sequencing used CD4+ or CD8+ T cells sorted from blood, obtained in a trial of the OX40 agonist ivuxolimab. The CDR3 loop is CSVEPGQGPYEQYF. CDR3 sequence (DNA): TGCAGCGTTGAACCCGGACAGGGGCCCTACGAGCAGTACTTC.